The rows below give T cell receptor beta chains drawn from one sample of a study of blood T cell repertoires in COVID-19. Profiling relied on immunoSEQ multiplex PCR, and the TCRdb table lists in-frame clones only, not all of them. The sample has tens of thousands of clones; approximately 91% are singletons. The sequencing sample was made of peripheral blood. These receptor sequences come from a human donor in a cohort sampled during active COVID-19. The CDR3 runs from the conserved cysteine through the conserved F or W. The order of the fields is V gene, clone size, D gene, J gene, CDR3 length, CDR3 DNA, CDR3 protein. A D gene is named only where the DNA matches it firmly. Rows give clone size only sometimes, using once, few, many, or a class for an expanded clone.

>TRBV30|NA|NA|TRBJ1-1|12
TGTGCCTGGAGTGTAACTAGAGTGGAAGCTTTCTTT
CAWSVTRVEAFF
>TRBV6-6|NA|NA|TRBJ2-5|15
TGTGCCAGCAGCACCGACTATGCTCGCCAAGAGACCCAGTACTTC
CASSTDYARQETQYF
>TRBV6-2/TRBV6-3|NA|TRBD1|TRBJ1-2|16
TGTGCCAGCACCCCATCCGGACAGGGTCTTAACTATGGCTACACCTTC
CASTPSGQGLNYGYTF
>TRBV4-3|NA|NA|TRBJ1-2|15
TGCGCCAGCAGCCAGGGACTTCGGACTAACTATGGCTACACCTTC
CASSQGLRTNYGYTF
>TRBV9|once|NA|TRBJ2-5|14
TGTGCCAGCAGCGTAGCTACGTTACGGGAGACCCAGTACTTC
CASSVATLRETQYF
>TRBV4-3|NA|NA|TRBJ1-1|15
TGCGCCAGCAGCCAAGATCAAGGGGTATGGACTGAAGCTTTCTTT
CASSQDQGVWTEAFF
>TRBV30|NA|NA|TRBJ2-5|13
TGTGCCTGGAGCCAGGGCCTCCAAGAGACCCAGTACTTC
CAWSQGLQETQYF
>TRBV27|NA|NA|TRBJ2-7|14
TGTGCCAGCAGTTTAGCAGGGATAGCCTACGAGCAGTACTTC
CASSLAGIAYEQYF
>TRBV19|NA|TRBD1|TRBJ1-5|14
TGTGCCAGTAGTCCCGGGACAGGGTGGCAGCCCCAGCATTTT
CASSPGTGWQPQHF
>TRBV30|NA|NA|TRBJ1-3|13
TGTGCCTGGACAGGAGGGTCTGGAAACACCATATATTTT
CAWTGGSGNTIYF
>TRBV9|NA|TRBD2|TRBJ2-5|14
TGTGCCAGCAGCGCGCGGCGGGGGCAAGAGACCCAGTACTTC
CASSARRGQETQYF
>TRBV6-1|NA|NA|TRBJ1-3|14
TGTGCCAGCAGTGAAGTCCCATCTGGAAACACCATATATTTT
CASSEVPSGNTIYF
>TRBV6-1|once|TRBD1|TRBJ1-6|16
TGTGCCAGCAGTAAAGCCCTGGGACAGGGGTATTCACCCCTCCACTTT
CASSKALGQGYSPLHF
>TRBV12-3/TRBV12-4|NA|TRBD1|TRBJ1-1|12
TGTGCCAGCAGTCCCTTGCCAGGGGGAGCTTTCTTT
CASSPLPGGAFF
>TRBV6-2/TRBV6-3|NA|NA|TRBJ1-2|14
TGTGCCAGCAGTTACCCTGCCGCGGGCTATGGCTACACCTTC
CASSYPAAGYGYTF
>TRBV4-3|NA|NA|TRBJ1-2|14
TGCGCCAGCAGCCAAGGAGAGGACACCGGTGGCTACACCTTC
CASSQGEDTGGYTF
>TRBV12-3/TRBV12-4|once|NA|TRBJ1-2|11
TGTGCCAGCAGTTTAGTCAATGGCTACACCTTC
CASSLVNGYTF
>TRBV5-6|NA|NA|TRBJ2-6|14
TGTGCCAGCAGCATACTGTCTGGGGCCAACGTCCTGACTTTC
CASSILSGANVLTF
>TRBV7-3|NA|NA|TRBJ2-2|15
TGTGCCAGCAGCTTACGGCAGGGAGGAACCGGGGAGCTGTTTTTT
CASSLRQGGTGELFF
>TRBV2|NA|TRBD1|TRBJ1-4|13
TGTGCCAGCAGCGTAGACAGGGAGGAAAAACTGTTTTTT
CASSVDREEKLFF
>TRBV3-1/TRBV3-2|NA|NA|TRBJ2-2|17
TGTGCCAGCAGCCTTCGACACCGGACAGCGAACACCGGGGAGCTGTTTTTT
CASSLRHRTANTGELFF
>TRBV7-8|NA|TRBD1|TRBJ1-1|13
TGTGCCAGCAGCTTGACAGGGCCCACTGAAGCTTTCTTT
CASSLTGPTEAFF
>TRBV6-6|NA|TRBD1|TRBJ1-1|11
TGTGCCAGCAGTTTTCAGGGGGGTGCCTTCTTT
CASSFQGGAFF
>TRBV29-1|NA|NA|TRBJ1-2|16
TGCAGCGTTGAAGATCGTAAGGAGGGGAGTAACTATGGCTACACCTTC
CSVEDRKEGSNYGYTF
>TRBV7-2|NA|NA|TRBJ2-1|13
TGTGCCAGCAGCTTAGAGGCAGGACTAGAGCAGTTCTTC
CASSLEAGLEQFF
>TRBV5-1|NA|NA|TRBJ2-7|15
TGCGCCAGCAGCTTGGTGGGGGCGCCGCTCTACGAGCAGTACTTC
CASSLVGAPLYEQYF
>TRBV5-8|once|TRBD1|TRBJ1-5|18
TGTGCCAGCAGCTTATACCTAAGAACAGGGGTGAGGAATCAGCCCCAGCATTTT
CASSLYLRTGVRNQPQHF
>TRBV7-2|NA|TRBD2|TRBJ2-1|15
TGTGCCAGCAGTTTAGCGGGGGGGCGTTTCAATGAGCAGTTCTTC
CASSLAGGRFNEQFF
>TRBV10-3|NA|TRBD1|TRBJ2-7|18
TGTGCCATCAGTGAGGGTATCACTGGGGACAGAAGCTCCTACGAGCAGTACTTC
CAISEGITGDRSSYEQYF
>TRBV14|NA|NA|TRBJ2-1|13
TGTGCCAGCAGCCCCGACAGAAGGGGTGAGCAGTTCTTC
CASSPDRRGEQFF
>TRBV3-1/TRBV3-2|NA|TRBD1|TRBJ2-5|17
TGTGCCAGCAGCCAAGGTCCAGGGACAGGGGAAGTGGAGACCCAGTACTTC
CASSQGPGTGEVETQYF